These T cell receptor beta chains were read from a single sample in a study of shared clonotypes between healthy human individuals. Libraries were prepared by immunoSEQ multiplex PCR; TCRdb keeps only in-frame clonotypes and omits some of them. This repertoire shows under 1,100,000 clones, around three quarters found once; its top ten account for around 0.6%. Sequenced input: memory CD4+ T cells from PBMCs. Receptor source: a man aged 18-30 years in good health. Some clones in this sample may be carry-over from other donors' samples. Both conserved end residues are trimmed from each CDR3. Each record gives: CDR3 protein, D gene, J gene, clone size, V gene. The D gene is left open where the match is weak. Size is stated for part of the rows, as once, few or many counts, or as a class when the clone is expanded.

ASSYGTGLQPQH,TRBD1,TRBJ1-5,.,TRBV28
ASSPPGQGDFANEKLF,TRBD1,TRBJ1-4,.,TRBV18
ASSFQRGAGSSYNEQF,.,TRBJ2-1,.,TRBV27
ASSPPGTDTQY,.,TRBJ2-3,.,TRBV18
ASSAERYTDTQY,.,TRBJ2-3,.,TRBV9
ASSADKGGRGTQY,TRBD2,TRBJ2-3,.,TRBV9
ASMKGPNEKLF,.,TRBJ1-4,.,TRBV6-1
ASSISGVIDTQY,.,TRBJ2-3,once,TRBV19
ASSTSTKAYEQY,.,TRBJ2-7,.,TRBV19
ASSLSRGNEQF,.,TRBJ2-1,many,TRBV7-2
ASRRIMLETQY,.,TRBJ2-5,.,TRBV6-1
ASSNGVTGELF,.,TRBJ2-2,.,TRBV5-4
ASSRSGTGEKLF,TRBD1,TRBJ1-4,.,TRBV5-1
ASSRGFGFSYEQY,.,TRBJ2-7,.,TRBV19
ASINSGSHNEQF,.,TRBJ2-1,.,TRBV28
ASSSNQPQH,.,TRBJ1-5,.,TRBV6-1
ASSLAGTISYGQY,.,TRBJ2-7,once,TRBV5-6
ASSPPSRTGELF,.,TRBJ2-2,.,TRBV18
ASSESTGRAEAF,.,TRBJ1-1,.,TRBV2
ASSRDSYEQY,.,TRBJ2-7,.,TRBV18
ASSLQTSGRLDTQY,TRBD2,TRBJ2-3,.,TRBV18
ASSQVARGSYEQY,TRBD1,TRBJ2-7,.,TRBV14
ASSFGVGYT,.,TRBJ1-2,few,TRBV5-4
ASSGTGSNTGELF,.,TRBJ2-2,.,TRBV2